This T cell receptor beta chain was found in a study of blood T cells in healthy people across ages. Study-wide points: CMV status of donors was not determined, possibly confounding expanded clonotype changes. Higher diversity and more naive CD4+ cells were features of long-lived donors, compared to aged donors.

Germline loops: CDR1 LGHNA, CDR2 YSLEER. This CDR3 has 16 residues. Researchers collected about 10 milliliters of peripheral blood from every single donor. Then a second PCR, running about 6 to 11 cycles, was carried out with a sample-barcoded 5' primer and a J-beta primer mix. TCRdb reprocessed the 5' RACE reads with MiXCR, giving one entry per CDR3 protein. The top ten hold 4% of the sample, which has around 1,600,000 distinct CDR3 sequences, about 45% seen once. A word on this clonotype: What it binds is unknown.

The sequenced sample consisted of blood. This sequence was found in a woman between 18 and 29 years old in good health. The rearrangement uses TRBV4-3 and TRBJ2-1, with no clear D. The J call may be wrong; the DNA end is better matched by TRBJ2-7. CDR3 protein: CASSQGTRGSYNEQYF. DNA of the CDR3: TGCGCCAGCAGCCAAGGAACAAGAGGATCCTACAATGAGCAGTACTTC.